This entry is about one T cell receptor (beta chain). V lost 3 bases to trimming and J lost 3 bases; unmatched junction nucleotides: 8. Germline V gene lookup returns CDR1 KGHSH and CDR2 LQKENI. CDR3 length: 18 residues. The data were taken from a study of blood T cell repertoires in COVID-19. The data were produced by immunoSEQ multiplex PCR, yet TCRdb's version contains in-frame clones alone and is incomplete. The table shows fewer than 300,000 clones, with about 91% occurring only once. This receptor was identified in a woman aged 40 to 55 with acute COVID-19. J is TRBJ2-1 and V is TRBV18; TRBD2 matches at 13 bases. Sequenced sample: PBMCs or T cells enriched from blood (not recorded which). The CDR3 spells CASSPQALAGGVYNEQFF. CDR3 nucleotides: TGTGCCAGCTCACCCCAGGCACTAGCGGGAGGGGTCTACAATGAGCAGTTCTTC.